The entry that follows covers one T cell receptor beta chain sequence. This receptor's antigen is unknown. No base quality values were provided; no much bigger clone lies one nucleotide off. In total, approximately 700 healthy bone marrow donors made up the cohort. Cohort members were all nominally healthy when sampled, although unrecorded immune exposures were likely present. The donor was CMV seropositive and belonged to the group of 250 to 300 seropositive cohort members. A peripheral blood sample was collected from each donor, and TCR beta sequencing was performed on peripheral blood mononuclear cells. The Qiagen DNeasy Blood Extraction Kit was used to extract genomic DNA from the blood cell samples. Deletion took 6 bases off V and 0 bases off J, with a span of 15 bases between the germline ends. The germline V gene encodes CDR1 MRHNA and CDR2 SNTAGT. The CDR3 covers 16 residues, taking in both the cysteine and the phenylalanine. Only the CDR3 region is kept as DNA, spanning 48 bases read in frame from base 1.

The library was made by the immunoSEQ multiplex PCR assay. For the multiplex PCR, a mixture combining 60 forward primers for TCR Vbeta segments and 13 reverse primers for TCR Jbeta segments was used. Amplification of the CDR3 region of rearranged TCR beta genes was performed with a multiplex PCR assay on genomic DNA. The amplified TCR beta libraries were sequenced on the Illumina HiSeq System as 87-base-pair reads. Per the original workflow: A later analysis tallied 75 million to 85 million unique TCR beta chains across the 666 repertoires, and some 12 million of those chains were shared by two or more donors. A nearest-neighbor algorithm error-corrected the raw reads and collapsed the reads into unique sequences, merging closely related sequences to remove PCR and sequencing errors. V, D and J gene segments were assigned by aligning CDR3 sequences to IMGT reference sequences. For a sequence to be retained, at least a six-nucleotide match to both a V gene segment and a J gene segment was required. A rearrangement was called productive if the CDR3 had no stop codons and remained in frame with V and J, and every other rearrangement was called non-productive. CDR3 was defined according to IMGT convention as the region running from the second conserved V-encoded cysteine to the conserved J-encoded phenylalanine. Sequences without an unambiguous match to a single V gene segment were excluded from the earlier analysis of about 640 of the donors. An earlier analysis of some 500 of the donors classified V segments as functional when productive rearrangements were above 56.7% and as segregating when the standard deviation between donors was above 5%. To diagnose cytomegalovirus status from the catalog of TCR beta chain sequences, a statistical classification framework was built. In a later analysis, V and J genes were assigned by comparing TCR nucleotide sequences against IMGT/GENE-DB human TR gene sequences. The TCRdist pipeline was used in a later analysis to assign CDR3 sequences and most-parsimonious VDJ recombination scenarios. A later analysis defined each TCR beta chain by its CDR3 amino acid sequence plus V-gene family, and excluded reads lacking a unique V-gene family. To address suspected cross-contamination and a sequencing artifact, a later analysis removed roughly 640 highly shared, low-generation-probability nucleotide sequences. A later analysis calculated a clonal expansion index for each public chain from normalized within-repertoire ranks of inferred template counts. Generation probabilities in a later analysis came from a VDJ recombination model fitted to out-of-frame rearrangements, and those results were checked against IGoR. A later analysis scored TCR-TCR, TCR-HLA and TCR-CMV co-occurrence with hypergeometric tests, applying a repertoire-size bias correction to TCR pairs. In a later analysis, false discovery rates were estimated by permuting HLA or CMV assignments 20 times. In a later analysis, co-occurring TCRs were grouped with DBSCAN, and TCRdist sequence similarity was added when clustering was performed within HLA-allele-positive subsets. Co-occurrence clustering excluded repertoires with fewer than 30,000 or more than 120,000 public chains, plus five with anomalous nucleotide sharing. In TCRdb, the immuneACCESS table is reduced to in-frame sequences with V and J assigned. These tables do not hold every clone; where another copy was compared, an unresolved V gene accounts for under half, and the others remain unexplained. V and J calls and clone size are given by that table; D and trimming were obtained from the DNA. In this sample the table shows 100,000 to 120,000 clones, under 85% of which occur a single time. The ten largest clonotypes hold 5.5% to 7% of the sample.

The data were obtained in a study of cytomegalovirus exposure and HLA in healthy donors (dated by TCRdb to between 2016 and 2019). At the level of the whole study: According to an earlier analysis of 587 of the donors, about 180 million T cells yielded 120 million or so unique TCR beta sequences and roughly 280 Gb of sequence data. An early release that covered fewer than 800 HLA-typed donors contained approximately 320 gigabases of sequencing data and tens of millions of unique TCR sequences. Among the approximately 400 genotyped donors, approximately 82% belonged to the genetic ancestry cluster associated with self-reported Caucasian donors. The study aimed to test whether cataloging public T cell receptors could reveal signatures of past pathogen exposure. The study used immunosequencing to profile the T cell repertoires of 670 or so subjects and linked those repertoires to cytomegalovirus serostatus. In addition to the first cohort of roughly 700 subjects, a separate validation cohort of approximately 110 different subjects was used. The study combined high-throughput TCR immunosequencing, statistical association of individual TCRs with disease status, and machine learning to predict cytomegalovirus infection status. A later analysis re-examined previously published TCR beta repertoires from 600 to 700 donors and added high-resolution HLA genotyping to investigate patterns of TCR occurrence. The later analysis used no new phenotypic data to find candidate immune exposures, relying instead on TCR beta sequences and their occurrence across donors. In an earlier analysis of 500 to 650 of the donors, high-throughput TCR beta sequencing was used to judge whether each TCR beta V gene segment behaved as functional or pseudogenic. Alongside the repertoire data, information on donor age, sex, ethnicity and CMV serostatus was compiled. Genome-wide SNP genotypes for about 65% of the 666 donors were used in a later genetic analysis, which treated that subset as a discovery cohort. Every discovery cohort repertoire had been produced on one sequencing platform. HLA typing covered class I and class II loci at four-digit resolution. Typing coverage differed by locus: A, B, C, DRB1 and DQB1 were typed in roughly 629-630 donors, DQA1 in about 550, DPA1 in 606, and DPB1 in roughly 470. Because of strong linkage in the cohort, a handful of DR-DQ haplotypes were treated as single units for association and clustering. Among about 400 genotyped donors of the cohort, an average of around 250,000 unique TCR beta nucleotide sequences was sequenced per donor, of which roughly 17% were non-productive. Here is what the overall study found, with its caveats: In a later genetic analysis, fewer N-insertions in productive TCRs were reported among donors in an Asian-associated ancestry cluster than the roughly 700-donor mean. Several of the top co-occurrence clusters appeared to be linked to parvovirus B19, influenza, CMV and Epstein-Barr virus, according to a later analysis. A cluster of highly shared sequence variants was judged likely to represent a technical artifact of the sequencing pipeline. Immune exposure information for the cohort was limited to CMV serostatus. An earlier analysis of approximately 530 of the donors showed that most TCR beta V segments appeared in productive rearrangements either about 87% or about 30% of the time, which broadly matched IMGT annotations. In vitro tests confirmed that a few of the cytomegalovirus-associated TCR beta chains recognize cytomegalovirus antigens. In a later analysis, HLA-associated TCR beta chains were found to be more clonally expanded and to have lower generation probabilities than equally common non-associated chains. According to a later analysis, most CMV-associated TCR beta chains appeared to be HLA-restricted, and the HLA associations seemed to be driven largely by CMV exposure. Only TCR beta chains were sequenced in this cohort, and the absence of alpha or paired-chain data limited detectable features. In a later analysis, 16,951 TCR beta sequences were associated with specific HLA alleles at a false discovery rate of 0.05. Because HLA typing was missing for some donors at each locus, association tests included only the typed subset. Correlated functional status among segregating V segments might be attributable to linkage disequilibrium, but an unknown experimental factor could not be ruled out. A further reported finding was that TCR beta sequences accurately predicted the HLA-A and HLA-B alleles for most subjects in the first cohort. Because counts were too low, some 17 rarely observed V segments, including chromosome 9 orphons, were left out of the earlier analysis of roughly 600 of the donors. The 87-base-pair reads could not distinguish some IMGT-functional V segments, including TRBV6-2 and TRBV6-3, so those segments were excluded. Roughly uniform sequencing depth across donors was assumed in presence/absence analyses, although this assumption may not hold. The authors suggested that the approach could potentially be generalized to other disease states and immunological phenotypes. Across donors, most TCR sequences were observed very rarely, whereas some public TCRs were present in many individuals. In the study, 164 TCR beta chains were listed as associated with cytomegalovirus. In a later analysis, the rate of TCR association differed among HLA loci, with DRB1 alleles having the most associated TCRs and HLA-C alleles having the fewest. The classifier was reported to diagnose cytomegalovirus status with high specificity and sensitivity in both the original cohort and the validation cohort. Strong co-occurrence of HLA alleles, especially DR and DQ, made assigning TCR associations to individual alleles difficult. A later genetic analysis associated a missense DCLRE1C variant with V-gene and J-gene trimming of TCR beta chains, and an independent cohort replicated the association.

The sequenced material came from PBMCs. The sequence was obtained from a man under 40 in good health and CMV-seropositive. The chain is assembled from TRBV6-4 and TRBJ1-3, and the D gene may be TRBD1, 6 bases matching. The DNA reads TGTGCCAGCAGCCCCTCCCAGGGGCCCTCTGGAAACACCATATATTTT. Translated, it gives CASSPSQGPSGNTIYF.